This T cell receptor (beta chain) was captured by sequencing in a study of graft-versus-host responses after intestinal transplantation. Processing of graft tissue released intraepithelial and lamina propria lymphocytes. Repertoires were generated with immunoSEQ multiplex PCR, while TCRdb's copy carries only in-frame clones and drops some. The sample consists of thousands of clones, 74% of them appearing once. Germline assignment: CDR1 SGHDT and CDR2 YYEEEE. CDR3 size: 13 residues. V was pared by 2 bases and J by 3 bases, with 9 bases between. Sample: ileum tissue, taken around 530 days after intestinal transplant. The chain employs TRBV5-6 and TRBJ2-7; D is uncertain. The sequence was obtained from a human patient who received an intestinal transplant, so some T cells may come from the graft donor. This chain's CDR3 is CASSLGTFYEQYF. CDR3 sequence (DNA): TGTGCCAGCAGCTTAGGAACCTTCTACGAGCAGTACTTC.